This T cell receptor (beta chain) was captured by sequencing in a study of beta chain features in type 1 diabetes. Broader study findings: There was a moderate but significant shortening of TCRB CDR3s in all four CD4+ subsets of Type 1 diabetes patients. cDNA-based reads could over-represent cells with high TCR expression.

A remark on this clone: Its antigen remains unidentified.

Every isolated RNA sample was fully reverse transcribed, so sequencing captured expressed TCRB transcripts. Clones were read by immunoSEQ multiplex PCR, and TCRdb kept only the in-frame ones, dropping some. Here the sample spans under 300,000 clones, approximately 13% being singletons. Via CD45RO/CCR7/CD25/CD127/CD95/CD27, cells of the CD4+ naive, central memory, regulatory and stem cell-like memory subsets were sorted. Purity of each sorted population was above 95%. The CDR3 length is 14 residues. Trimming cost V 3 bases and J 4 bases, with 12 bases left between them. CDR1 and CDR2 (germline): MNHEY, SVGAGI.

The chain carries TRBV6-5 and TRBJ1-1, with D unclear. Sequencing used naive CD4+ T cells from blood. The TCR sequence derives from a man between 25 and 39 years old with type 1 diabetes. CDR3 region: CASSYASRSTEAFF. The DNA for the CDR3 is TGTGCCAGCAGTTATGCGTCTAGGAGCACTGAAGCTTTCTTT.